A single T cell receptor (beta chain) is shown here with its context. The target antigen is unknown. This sample was taken from a study of Tregs in tolerant kidney transplant recipients. Whole-study results and caveats: No direct test of biological reproducibility was done here.

The germline V gene has CDR1 MDHEN and CDR2 SYDVKM. V was clipped by 4 bases and J by 2 bases, with 16 bases between them. The CDR3 runs to 16 residues. Repertoires were generated with immunoSEQ multiplex PCR, while TCRdb's copy carries only in-frame clones and drops some. The sample includes about 66,000 clones, 80% to 95% of them seen just once. The sample here was CD8+ T cells from blood, taken before the transplant. The receptor was isolated from a human donor who received a combined kidney and bone marrow transplant. This chain uses TRBV28 with TRBJ2-3; no clear D gene. CDR3 in DNA: TGTGCCAGCAGTTCCCCCCTGGAGCATCTCACAGATACGCAGTATTTT. Translated, it gives CASSSPLEHLTDTQYF.